The 27 T cell receptor beta chains below come from one sample, sequenced in a study of type 1 regulatory T cells. These receptors have no identified antigens. TCRdb reprocessed the reads with MiXCR, giving one entry per CDR3 protein. Altogether about 60,000 distinct CDR3 sequences are present, around 49% being singletons, with the ten largest covering 2% to 2.5%. Sequencing was carried out using cultured non-Tr1 T cells, either the whole culture or a sorted T cell fraction (not recorded which). The origin of the receptors is a human donor in good health.

The chain uses TRBV27 and TRBJ2-1, with 9 bases aligning to TRBD1. The CDR3 runs 16 residues. Trimming took 6 bases from V and 4 from J; bases not matched to a gene: 10. Germline V gene lookup returns CDR1 MNHEY and CDR2 SMNVEV (reference sequence). In DNA, the CDR3 is TGTGCCAGCAGCACCCCCGGGACAGGGAGGTACAATGAGCAGTTCTTC. It specifies CASSTPGTGRYNEQFF.

The rearrangement links TRBV12-3 or TRBV12-4 to TRBJ1-1, with 9 bases identical to TRBD1. The CDR3 is 17 amino acids. With V trimmed by 5 bases and J by 4 bases, 14 bases remained unmatched. The CDR3 DNA follows: TGTGCCAGCAGTCTGACAGGGGGGGACGTGCTTGGCACTGAAGCTTTCTTT. Amino acid sequence: CASSLTGGDVLGTEAFF.

This clonotype has a handful of counts. The J gene is TRBJ1-3, the V gene TRBV20-1; D remains ambiguous. This CDR3 spans 15 amino acids. Trimming took off 5 bases at V and 2 bases at J, with 16 bases between the two ends. Germline lookup yields CDR1 DFQATT and CDR2 SNEGSKA (reference sequence). CDR3 sequence: CSAWEGRVPGNTIYF. The CDR3 coding sequence is TGCAGTGCTTGGGAGGGAAGGGTTCCTGGAAACACCATATATTTT.

The rearrangement uses TRBV12-3 or TRBV12-4 and TRBJ2-3, with a weak D call TRBD2 (6 bases). V lost 6 bases and J lost 5, with 18 bases in between. CDR3 length: 15 amino acids. In DNA form, the CDR3 reads TGTGCCAGCAGCCCCGATCGACTGGGGGGAGATACGCAGTATTTT. This sequence encodes CASSPDRLGGDTQYF.

The V gene is TRBV19, the J gene TRBJ1-5, with TRBD1 matching 9 bases. There are 16 residues in the CDR3. V lost 6 bases, J lost 3 bases, and 9 bases stayed unmatched. Germline-derived CDR1 and CDR2 are LNHDA and SQIVND (reference sequence). The DNA for the CDR3 is TGTGCCAGTAGCGCAACTGGGACAGGGCCCAATCAGCCCCAGCATTTT. It encodes CASSATGTGPNQPQHF.

V usage is TRBV5-6 and J usage is TRBJ1-3; unclear D gene. Trimming left V 2 bases short and J 1 base short, with 7 bases between. The CDR3 consists of 14 residues. Germline V gives CDR1 SGHDT, CDR2 YYEEEE. CDR3 amino acids: CASSFLGSGNTIYF. The CDR3 region has the DNA TGTGCCAGCAGCTTTCTAGGGTCTGGAAACACCATATATTTT.

J is TRBJ1-2 and V is TRBV3-1, with D tentatively TRBD1 (6 bases). Germline values: CDR1 LGHDT, CDR2 YNNKEL (reference sequence). The V end was cut by 3 bases, the J end by 2 bases, with 13 bases between. The CDR3 has 15 amino acids. The CDR3 DNA follows: TGTGCCAGCAGCCACGGGGGGACACTCAACTATGGCTACACCTTC. Protein product: CASSHGGTLNYGYTF.

The CDR3 bases are TGTGCCAGCAGCCCCCTCTACAATGAGCAGTTCTTC. Protein: CASSPLYNEQFF. The gene calls are TRBV5-5 and TRBJ2-1; D is uncertain. The CDR3 extends over 12 amino acids. Germline CDR1 is SGHKS and CDR2 is YYEKEE (reference sequence). V was trimmed by 4 bases and J by 3 bases, leaving 5 bases between them.

The V gene is TRBV5-1, the J gene TRBJ2-5, with TRBD2 matching 14 bases. The CDR3 runs 18 residues. J lost 5 bases, V lost 5 bases, and 14 bases had no gene match. CDR1 and CDR2 from the germline V gene are SGHRS and YFSETQ. CDR3 in amino acids: CASRRGGLAGGGPETQYF. In DNA form, the CDR3 reads TGCGCCAGCAGAAGAGGCGGACTAGCGGGGGGTGGCCCCGAGACCCAGTACTTC. Full variable domain (rest looked up from reference TRBV5-1 and TRBJ2-5): KAGVTQTPRYLIKTRGQQVTLSCSPISGHRSVSWYQQTPGQGLQFLFEYFSETQRNKGNFPGRFSGRQFSNSRSEMNVSTLELGDSALYLCASRRGGLAGGGPETQYFGPGTRLLVL.

The chain recombines TRBV19 with TRBJ1-1, with 10 bases lining up with TRBD1. The CDR3 totals 15 residues. Germline V lookup: CDR1 LNHDA, CDR2 SQIVND (reference sequence). The J segment lost 6 bases and the V segment lost 6 bases, leaving 10 bases of the junction unmatched. The CDR3 protein is CASSSRRQGASEAFF. In nucleotides, the CDR3 is TGTGCCAGTAGCTCGAGGAGACAGGGGGCCTCTGAAGCTTTCTTT.

The genes are TRBV19 and TRBJ1-1; 7 bases fit TRBD1. CDR3 length: 14 residues. The germline CDR1 and CDR2 sequences are LNHDA and SQIVND (reference sequence). The junction had 3 bases not matched to a gene; V was cut back by 4 bases and J by 1 base. The CDR3 is CASSTGGPNTEAFF. The CDR3 region has the DNA TGTGCCAGTAGTACAGGGGGGCCGAACACTGAAGCTTTCTTT.

This rearrangement joins TRBV4-2 to TRBJ1-5, with D unresolved. V lost 3 bases and J 6 bases, leaving 9 bases between the germline ends. Germline V gene sequence: CDR1 LGHNA, CDR2 YNFKEQ. This CDR3 comprises 13 residues. This CDR3 reads CASSQLTGQPQHF. CDR3 coding DNA: TGTGCCAGCAGCCAGTTAACCGGTCAGCCCCAGCATTTT.

This clonotype was counted a few times. The CDR3 loop is CSARESGSYGYTF. In nucleotides, the CDR3 is TGCAGTGCTAGAGAATCGGGGAGCTATGGCTACACCTTC. This rearrangement joins TRBV20-1 to TRBJ1-2; D call uncertain. With 0 bases removed from V and 4 bases from J, the gap between germline ends came to 9 bases. This CDR3 is built from 13 residues. Looked up from germline, CDR1 is DFQATT and CDR2 is SNEGSKA (reference sequence).

This clonotype was picked up many times. The chain combines TRBV2 with TRBJ2-1, with TRBD2 matching over 10 bases. V dropped 9 bases and J dropped 10; count of bases not matched to a gene: 0. CDR3 size: 10 residues. CDR1 and CDR2 from the germline V gene are SNHLY and FYNNEI. The chain's CDR3 is CASSGGEQFF. DNA for the CDR3: TGTGCCAGTAGCGGGGGGGAGCAGTTCTTC.

This clonotype was picked up a small number of times. The chain employs TRBV11-2 and TRBJ1-6, with a tentative D call TRBD1 (6 bases). Trimming left V 4 bases short and J 10 bases short, with 11 bases between. CDR1 is SGHAT and CDR2 is FQNNGV in the germline V gene. The CDR3 covers 13 residues. The CDR3 reads CASSSIQGSPLHF. Written as DNA, the CDR3 is TGTGCCAGCAGCTCTATACAGGGCTCACCCCTCCACTTT.

This chain connects TRBV20-1 to TRBJ2-5, with D unresolved. V lost 0 bases and J lost 2, with 10 bases in between. In germline, CDR1 is DFQATT, CDR2 SNEGSKA (reference sequence). The CDR3 extends over 14 amino acids. CDR3 amino acids: CSAREQPRQETQYF. CDR3 in DNA: TGCAGTGCTAGAGAGCAGCCTCGGCAAGAGACCCAGTACTTC.

This rearrangement joins TRBV5-1 to TRBJ1-1; TRBD1 aligns across 8 bases. Per germline, CDR1 SGHRS and CDR2 YFSETQ. The CDR3 spans 15 residues. V lost 5 bases, J lost 2 bases, and 8 bases stayed unmatched. The CDR3 bases are TGCGCCAGCAGGGCCGACAGGGGCGGAAACACTGAAGCTTTCTTT. The encoded protein is CASRADRGGNTEAFF.

This clonotype was picked up a small number of times. The V gene is TRBV19, the J gene TRBJ1-5; TRBD1 is a possible D gene (5 bases). The ends were cut back, 3 bases at V and 7 bases at J, with 7 bases in the middle. The CDR3 covers 12 residues. CDR1 and CDR2 from the germline V gene are LNHDA and SQIVND (reference sequence). The CDR3 loop reads CASSMRGQPQHF. The CDR3 DNA reads TGTGCCAGTAGTATGAGGGGCCAGCCCCAGCATTTT.

The chain couples TRBV19 to TRBJ2-7, with TRBD1 identical over 7 bases. CDR3 size: 11 residues. Germline CDR1 reads LNHDA; CDR2 reads SQIVND (reference sequence). V lost 7 bases and J lost 3; bases outside the gene matches: 0. For the CDR3, the DNA is TGTGCCAGTACAGGGGGCTACGAGCAGTACTTC. It specifies CASTGGYEQYF.

The chain links TRBV12-3 or TRBV12-4 to TRBJ1-5, with 7 bases that match TRBD1. The CDR3 has 13 amino acids. The ends lost 5 bases at V and 4 bases at J; junction bases unmatched: 2. The CDR3 DNA reads TGTGCCAGCAGTACGACAGGGAATCAGCCCCAGCATTTT. Amino acids: CASSTTGNQPQHF.

This chain joins TRBV7-2 and TRBJ2-5; 8 bases match TRBD2. This CDR3 is 16 amino acids long. CDR1 is SGHTA and CDR2 is FQGNSA in the germline V gene. The J segment lost 1 base and the V segment lost 0 bases, leaving 4 bases of the junction unmatched. The CDR3 DNA follows: TGTGCCAGCAGCTTAGCCGGGCGGGGGGCCCAAGAGACCCAGTACTTC. Protein: CASSLAGRGAQETQYF.

The chain is built from TRBV2 and TRBJ1-1; D might be TRBD1 (5 bases). This CDR3 is 14 amino acids long. V shed 2 bases and J shed 4 bases, with 11 bases lying between them. CDR1 and CDR2 (germline): SNHLY, FYNNEI. The CDR3 reads CASSENQGFTEAFF. The CDR3 DNA reads as TGTGCCAGCAGTGAAAATCAGGGATTCACTGAAGCTTTCTTT.

This chain joins TRBV5-5 and TRBJ2-2, with D tentatively TRBD1 (5 bases). V was pared by 4 bases and J by 1 base, with 8 bases between. Germline V lookup: CDR1 SGHKS, CDR2 YYEKEE (reference sequence). The CDR3 runs 14 residues. CDR3 sequence (DNA): TGTGCCAGCAGCCGACAGTTGAACACCGGGGAGCTGTTTTTT. Encoded protein: CASSRQLNTGELFF.

This clonotype was found once. V usage is TRBV27 and J usage is TRBJ2-3; D gene uncertain. The V gene lost 3 bases and the J gene lost 2 bases, with 12 bases spanning the gap. Germline V CDR1 and CDR2: MNHEY, SMNVEV (reference sequence). The CDR3 consists of 15 residues. The CDR3 region is CASSFQGFFTDTQYF. The CDR3, as DNA: TGTGCCAGCAGTTTCCAAGGGTTCTTCACAGATACGCAGTATTTT.

The chain combines TRBV5-1 with TRBJ2-5, with TRBD1 matching over 7 bases. CDR1 and CDR2 (germline): SGHRS, YFSETQ. This CDR3 has 15 amino acids. With 0 bases clipped from V and 2 bases from J, the junction kept 4 bases outside the gene matches. DNA of the CDR3: TGCGCCAGCAGCTTGGTACCGGGACAGCAAGAGACCCAGTACTTC. It codes for CASSLVPGQQETQYF.

The sample holds a few counts of this clonotype. This chain uses TRBV30 with TRBJ2-3; D not resolved. CDR1 and CDR2 from the germline V gene are GTSNPN and SVGIG (reference sequence). With 3 bases removed from V and 6 bases from J, the gap between germline ends came to 13 bases. This CDR3 is built from 13 residues. The CDR3 region has the DNA TGTGCCTGGAGGGGTCTAGATAAGGATACGCAGTATTTT. This codes for CAWRGLDKDTQYF.

The chain has TRBV5-1 and TRBJ1-2; D is unclear. V was pared by 0 bases and J by 4 bases, with 7 bases between. In germline, CDR1 is SGHRS, CDR2 YFSETQ. This CDR3 is built from 13 residues. This chain's CDR3 is CASSLDGVYGYTF. CDR3 in DNA: TGCGCCAGCAGCTTGGACGGAGTCTATGGCTACACCTTC.